The source of this T cell receptor (beta chain) is a study of OX40 agonist ivuxolimab in advanced cancers. Study-level results: In CD8+ T cells, expanded clones were on average more numerous than in CD4+. Blood T cells, both CD4+ and CD8+, expanded clonally by week 6 at 0.1 to 3.0 mg/kg.

The V and J ends lost 6 bases and 4 bases respectively, with 9 bases between them. Germline lookup yields CDR1 MNHNS and CDR2 SASEGT. The CDR3 covers 12 residues. Profiled with immunoSEQ multiplex PCR; TCRdb holds only in-frame clones, not every one. The table includes roughly 53,000 clones, almost 85% detected once. Worth noting for this clone: The target antigen is unknown.

The source was CD4+ or CD8+ T cells sorted from blood, collected in a trial of the OX40 agonist ivuxolimab. This clonotype was sampled from an adult with an advanced solid tumor such as melanoma, head and neck, liver or kidney cancer. This chain joins TRBV6-1 and TRBJ1-2, with a tentative D call TRBD1 (6 bases). The DNA for the CDR3 is TGTGCCAGCAGGGGGGACACCTATGGCTACACCTTC. It encodes CASRGDTYGYTF.